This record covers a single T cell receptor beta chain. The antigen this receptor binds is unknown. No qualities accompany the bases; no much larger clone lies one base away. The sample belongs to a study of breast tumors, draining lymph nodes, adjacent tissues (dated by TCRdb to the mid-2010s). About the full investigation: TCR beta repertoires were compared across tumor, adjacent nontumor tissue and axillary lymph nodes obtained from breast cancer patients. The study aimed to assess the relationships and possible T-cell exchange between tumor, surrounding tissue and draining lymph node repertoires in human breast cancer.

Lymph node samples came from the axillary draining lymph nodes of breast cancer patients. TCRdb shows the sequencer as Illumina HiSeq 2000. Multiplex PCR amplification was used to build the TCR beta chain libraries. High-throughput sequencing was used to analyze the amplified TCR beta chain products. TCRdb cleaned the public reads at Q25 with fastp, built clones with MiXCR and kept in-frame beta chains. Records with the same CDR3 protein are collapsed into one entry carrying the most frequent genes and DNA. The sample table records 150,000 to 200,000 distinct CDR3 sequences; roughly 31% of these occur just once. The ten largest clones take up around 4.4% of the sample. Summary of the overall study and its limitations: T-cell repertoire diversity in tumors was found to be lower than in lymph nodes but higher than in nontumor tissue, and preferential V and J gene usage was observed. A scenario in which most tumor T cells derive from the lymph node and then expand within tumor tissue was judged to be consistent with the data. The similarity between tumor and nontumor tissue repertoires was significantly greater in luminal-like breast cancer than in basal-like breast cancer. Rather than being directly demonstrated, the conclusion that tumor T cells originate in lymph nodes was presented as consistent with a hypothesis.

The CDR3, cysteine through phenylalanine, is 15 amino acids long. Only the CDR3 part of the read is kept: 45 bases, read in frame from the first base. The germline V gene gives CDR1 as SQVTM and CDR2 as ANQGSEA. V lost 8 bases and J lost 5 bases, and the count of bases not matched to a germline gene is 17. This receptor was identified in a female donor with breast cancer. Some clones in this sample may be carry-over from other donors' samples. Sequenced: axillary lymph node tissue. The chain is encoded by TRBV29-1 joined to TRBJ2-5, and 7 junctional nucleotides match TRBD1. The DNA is TGCAGCTACGCCCCGGTCACAGGGGTTGTGGAGACCCAGTACTTC. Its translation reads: CSYAPVTGVVETQYF.